These 21 T cell receptor beta chains originate from one sample sequenced in a study of cytomegalovirus exposure and HLA in healthy donors. PCR was performed using 60 Vbeta and 13 Jbeta primers. Clones were sequenced by immunoSEQ multiplex PCR, and TCRdb holds only the in-frame ones, with some missing. The table shows about 130,000 clones, with about 61% occurring only once. The sequencing input was PBMCs. These receptors came from a woman between 40 and 50 years old in good health and CMV-seronegative.

J is TRBJ1-4 and V is TRBV30; a weak D match, TRBD1 (5 bases). Deletions cut 8 bases from V and 0 bases from J, with 13 bases between. The CDR3 is 14 residues long. Germline CDR1 GTSNPN, CDR2 SVGIG (reference sequence). The CDR3 DNA is TGTGCCCGCGATAGGGGCCCAACTAATGAAAAACTGTTTTTT. It is translated as CARDRGPTNEKLFF. Full variable domain (outside the CDR3, taken from reference TRBV30 and TRBJ1-4): SQTIHQWPATLVQPVGSPLSLECTVEGTSNPNLYWYRQAAGRGLQLLFYSVGIGQISSEVPQNLSASRPQDRQFILSSKKLLLSDSGFYLCARDRGPTNEKLFFGSGTQLSVL.

V gene TRBV6-5 combines with J gene TRBJ2-1; TRBD2 agrees at 14 bases. The CDR3 is 15 residues long. With V trimmed by 6 bases and J by 10 bases, 8 bases remained unmatched. The germline gives CDR1 MNHEY, CDR2 SVGAGI. The CDR3 spells CASSLTSGGAQEQFF. CDR3 sequence (DNA): TGTGCCAGCAGCTTGACTAGCGGGGGGGCACAGGAGCAGTTCTTC.

The rearrangement joins TRBV4-3 to TRBJ2-5, with 8 bases matching TRBD2. The CDR3 extends over 15 amino acids. Germline values: CDR1 LGHNA, CDR2 YSLEER. The trim removed 4 bases at V and 5 bases at J, leaving 9 bases unmatched. CDR3 region: CASSLNRLAKETQYF. CDR3 sequence (DNA): TGCGCCAGCAGCCTCAATAGACTAGCGAAGGAGACCCAGTACTTC.

The V and J genes are TRBV28 and TRBJ1-5, with TRBD1 matching over 7 bases. J gave up 7 bases and V 6 bases, and 9 bases lay outside the gene matches. Germline values: CDR1 MDHEN, CDR2 SYDVKM. The CDR3 covers 14 residues. The CDR3 DNA is TGTGCCAGCAGCGATCGGACAGGCGGGCAGCCCCAGCATTTT. Its translation is CASSDRTGGQPQHF.

V gene TRBV11-1 combines with J gene TRBJ2-1; the D gene is possibly TRBD1 (6 bases). CDR3 length equals 15 residues. Trimming stripped 1 base from V and 2 bases from J, with 9 bases between. Germline CDR1 SGHAT, CDR2 FQDESV (reference sequence). The CDR3: CASSLDAGAYNEQFF. The CDR3 DNA follows: TGTGCCAGCAGCTTAGATGCAGGGGCCTACAATGAGCAGTTCTTC.

The gene calls are TRBV28 and TRBJ1-4; a weak D match, TRBD1 (5 bases). Trimming took off 4 bases at V and 8 bases at J, with 17 bases between the two ends. This CDR3 is built from 15 residues. Germline lookup yields CDR1 MDHEN and CDR2 SYDVKM. CDR3 sequence: CASSSLGGGQEKLFF. The DNA for the CDR3 is TGTGCCAGCAGTTCCCTGGGGGGAGGGCAAGAAAAACTGTTTTTT.

This clone was recorded a few times. This sequence joins TRBV5-1 and TRBJ1-2, with D hard to call. The CDR3 is 15 residues long. Germline loops: CDR1 SGHRS, CDR2 YFSETQ. Trimming took off 0 bases at V and 5 bases at J, with 14 bases between the two ends. The CDR3 region has the DNA TGCGCCAGCAGCTTGGGTGGGAGAAAAAATTATGGCTACACCTTC. Protein: CASSLGGRKNYGYTF.

This sequence joins TRBV6-1 and TRBJ1-5; 9 bases agree with TRBD1. Trimming at V came to 6 bases and at J to 6 bases, leaving 6 bases not matched to a gene. The CDR3 consists of 14 residues. Germline values: CDR1 MNHNS, CDR2 SASEGT. The CDR3 region is CASSVTGGVQPQHF. The CDR3 DNA sequence: TGTGCCAGCAGCGTGACAGGGGGAGTTCAGCCCCAGCATTTT.

V usage is TRBV5-1 and J usage is TRBJ2-7; tentatively, D is TRBD1 (6 bases). Germline V gene data show CDR1 as SGHRS and CDR2 as YFSETQ. The length of the CDR3 is 14 residues. The ends were cut back, 4 bases at V and 2 bases at J, with 13 bases in the middle. The CDR3 DNA sequence: TGCGCCAGCAGCCCGGAAGGGGGTGCCTACGAGCAGTACTTC. This translates into CASSPEGGAYEQYF.

The V call is TRBV5-1, the J call TRBJ1-1, with 9 bases identical to TRBD1. The germline V gene encodes CDR1 SGHRS and CDR2 YFSETQ. After removal of 5 bases from V and 1 base from J, the junction contained 9 bases not matched to a gene. The CDR3 length is 16 residues. The CDR3, as DNA: TGCGCCAGCAGAACGGGGACAGGGTCGGGGAACACTGAAGCTTTCTTT. It codes for CASRTGTGSGNTEAFF.

The chain couples TRBV10-3 to TRBJ2-5; 7 nucleotides line up with TRBD2. The CDR3 runs 13 residues. V lost 6 bases to trimming and J lost 4 bases; unmatched junction nucleotides: 5. CDR1 ENHRY and CDR2 SYGVKD come from the germline V gene. The chain's CDR3 is CAISQTSLETQYF. CDR3 sequence (DNA): TGTGCCATCAGCCAGACTAGCTTAGAGACCCAGTACTTC.

This clone was counted only a few times. This chain joins TRBV27 and TRBJ1-6; D remains unclear. CDR3 size: 16 residues. Germline lookup yields CDR1 MNHEY and CDR2 SMNVEV (reference sequence). Trimming cost V 3 bases and J 3 bases, with 12 bases left between them. The CDR3 here is CASSFEGIFYNSPLHF. The CDR3 DNA sequence: TGTGCCAGCAGTTTTGAGGGTATCTTCTATAATTCACCCCTCCACTTT.

The rearrangement links TRBV7-9 to TRBJ1-1; tentatively, D is TRBD1 (5 bases). Germline CDR1 is SEHNR and CDR2 is FQNEAQ (reference sequence). V lost 4 bases to trimming and J lost 0 bases, with 9 bases between them. The CDR3 contains 14 residues. The DNA for the CDR3 is TGTGCCAGCAGCTGGGGGGGAGTGAACACTGAAGCTTTCTTT. As protein: CASSWGGVNTEAFF.

The chain recombines TRBV7-3 with TRBJ2-5; 15 positions match TRBD2. With V trimmed by 1 base and J by 2 bases, 8 bases remained unmatched. There are 19 residues in the CDR3. Germline-derived CDR1 and CDR2 are SGHTA and FQGTGA. This CDR3 reads CASSLKGLAGGSIQETQYF. The CDR3 nucleotides are TGTGCCAGCAGCTTAAAGGGACTAGCGGGGGGTTCGATACAAGAGACCCAGTACTTC.

This chain links TRBV19 with TRBJ1-1, with D hard to call. This CDR3 has 12 amino acids. CDR1 and CDR2 from the germline V gene are LNHDA and SQIVND (reference sequence). Trimming removed 6 bases from V and 0 bases from J, with 5 bases in between. The CDR3 DNA follows: TGTGCCAGTAGACAGATGAACACTGAAGCTTTCTTT. As protein: CASRQMNTEAFF.

This rearrangement joins TRBV13 to TRBJ2-3; possible D gene TRBD1, 6 bases. The germline CDR1 and CDR2 sequences are PRHDT and FYEKMQ (reference sequence). With 2 bases removed from V and 1 base from J, the gap between germline ends came to 13 bases. This CDR3 has 16 amino acids. The CDR3 loop reads CASSLNRELRTDTQYF. CDR3 DNA: TGTGCCAGCAGCTTAAACAGGGAGCTCCGCACAGATACGCAGTATTTT.

This clone has a single count. The chain carries TRBV25-1 and TRBJ1-2, with D unclear. There are 14 residues in the CDR3. The V end lost 1 base, the J end lost 2 bases, and 8 bases lay between the germline ends. The germline V gene encodes CDR1 MGHDK and CDR2 SYGVNS. CDR3 coding DNA: TGTGCCAGCAGTGAATTGGAGACGAACTATGGCTACACCTTC. Translation gives CASSELETNYGYTF.

This chain links TRBV7-2 with TRBJ1-1, with D possibly matching TRBD1 (6 bases). The V end was cut by 4 bases, the J end by 6 bases, with 12 bases between. The CDR3 totals 13 residues. CDR1 and CDR2 from the germline V gene are SGHTA and FQGNSA. CDR3 loop: CASSSPGAAEAFF. The DNA for the CDR3 is TGTGCCAGCAGCTCACCAGGGGCGGCTGAAGCTTTCTTT.

This clone was seen only once. V and J are TRBV7-2 and TRBJ1-4; 11 positions match TRBD1. In germline, CDR1 is SGHTA, CDR2 FQGNSA. The length of the CDR3 is 15 residues. After removal of 4 bases from V and 8 bases from J, the junction contained 6 bases not matched to a gene. CDR3 sequence reads: CASSSDRGRPEKLFF. As DNA, the CDR3 is TGTGCCAGCAGCTCGGACAGGGGGCGGCCGGAAAAACTGTTTTTT.

This rearrangement joins TRBV29-1 to TRBJ1-4; D is unresolved. Germline values: CDR1 SQVTM, CDR2 ANQGSEA. This CDR3 is built from 13 residues. V lost 4 bases and J lost 0, with 6 bases in between. This CDR3 is CSVVGTTNEKLFF. As DNA, the CDR3 is TGCAGCGTTGTTGGCACAACTAATGAAAAACTGTTTTTT.

The chain joins TRBV2 to TRBJ2-7, with a possible D match to TRBD1 (5 bases). The V end lost 7 bases, the J end lost 3 bases, and 10 bases lay between the germline ends. The CDR3 is made up of 12 amino acids. Germline V gene lookup returns CDR1 SNHLY and CDR2 FYNNEI. CDR3 DNA sequence: TGTGCCAGCAAAGACAGAGTCTACGAGCAGTACTTC. It yields the protein CASKDRVYEQYF.